This T cell receptor (beta chain) appears in the sequencing data of a study of cytomegalovirus exposure and HLA in healthy donors. Study observations and caveats: A few V segments could not be told apart, such as TRBV6-2 and TRBV6-3, and were left out.

Use of 60 Vbeta and 13 Jbeta primers characterized the PCR. The assay was immunoSEQ multiplex PCR, and TCRdb's table has in-frame clones only and misses some. This sample's clone table lists 100,000 to 150,000 clones. Comments on this clone: Its antigen is currently unknown.

Germline V gene lookup returns CDR1 MRHNA and CDR2 SNTAGT. Trimming shortened V by 4 bases and J by 6 bases, and 16 bases separated the two germline ends. The CDR3 is 15 residues long. The genes are TRBV6-4 and TRBJ2-1, with D perhaps matching TRBD2 (6 bases). Sample: PBMCs. This clonotype originated in a woman aged 40 to 50 in good health and CMV-seropositive. Written as DNA, the CDR3 is TGTGCCAGCAGTGCTGAAGGTGCGGGGAGCAATGAGCAGTTCTTC. Amino acids: CASSAEGAGSNEQFF.